The present entry profiles one TCR beta chain with its context. This record belongs to a study of metastatic and nonmetastatic thyroid tumors. This CDR3 comprises 13 residues. Per germline, CDR1 SGHNT and CDR2 YYREEE (reference sequence). J gave up 9 bases and V 0 bases, and 1 base lay outside the gene matches. TCRdb used MiXCR to call clones anew from the PCR reads. The sample records roughly 98,000 clones, about 15% being singletons. Treatment of any kind had been given to no patient before thyroid surgery. This TCR derives from a female donor with papillary thyroid cancer or a benign thyroid nodule (not recorded which). Some clones in this sample may be carry-over from other donors' samples. The rearrangement uses TRBV5-4 and TRBJ1-4; 8 nucleotides agree with TRBD1. The specimen sequenced was blood. The CDR3: CASSLDRGKKLFF. CDR3 nucleotides: TGTGCCAGCAGCTTGGACAGGGGGAAAAAACTGTTTTTT.